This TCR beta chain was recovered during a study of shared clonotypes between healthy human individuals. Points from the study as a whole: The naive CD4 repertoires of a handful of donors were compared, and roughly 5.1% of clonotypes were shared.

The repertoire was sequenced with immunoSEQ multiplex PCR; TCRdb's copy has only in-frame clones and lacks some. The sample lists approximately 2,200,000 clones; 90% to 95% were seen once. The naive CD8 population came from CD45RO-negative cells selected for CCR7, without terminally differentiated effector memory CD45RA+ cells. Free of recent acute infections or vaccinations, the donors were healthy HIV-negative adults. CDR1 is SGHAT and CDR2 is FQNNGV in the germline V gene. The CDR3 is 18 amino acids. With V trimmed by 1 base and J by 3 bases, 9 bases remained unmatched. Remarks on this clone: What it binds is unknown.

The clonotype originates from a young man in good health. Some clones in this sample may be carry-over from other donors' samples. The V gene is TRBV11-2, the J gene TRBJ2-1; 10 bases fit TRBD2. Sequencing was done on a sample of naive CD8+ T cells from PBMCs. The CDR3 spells CASSLVGASGSNYNEQFF. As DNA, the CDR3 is TGTGCCAGCAGCTTAGTGGGGGCTAGCGGGAGTAACTACAATGAGCAGTTCTTC.